This TCR beta chain appears in the sequencing data of a study of T cells in Graves' hyperthyroidism and ophthalmopathy. The CDR3 totals 16 residues. Germline-derived CDR1 and CDR2 are SGHRS and YFSETQ. The V end was cut by 0 bases, the J end by 0 bases, with 12 bases between. This clonotype has ten or more counts. Its antigen is unknown. The investigators amplified TCR beta CDR3 regions from RNA transcripts. When the TCR CDR3 underwent first-round RT-PCR, the HTBI primer set was used. TCRdb redid the calling of the multiplex PCR reads with MiXCR, one entry per CDR3 protein. The profile shows around 350,000 distinct CDR3 sequences, about 15% of them singletons. Overall study findings and caveats: Most thyroid clonotypes with frequency above 0.001 were detected in blood.

Newly diagnosed hyperthyroidism, duration under 2 months, in patients aged 18 to 65. Exclusion of patients followed from uncontrolled infection, other autoimmune disease, pregnancy or lactation. The PBMCs had their origin in more than 9.5 ml of fresh peripheral blood. This rearrangement joins TRBV5-1 to TRBJ2-5; D possibly corresponds to TRBD1 (5 bases). The sequencing sample was made of blood. This TCR came from a young woman with Graves' hyperthyroidism that later progressed to Graves' ophthalmopathy. The CDR3 region is CASSLGATAYQETQYF. The CDR3 DNA sequence: TGCGCCAGCAGCTTGGGGGCGACAGCCTACCAAGAGACCCAGTACTTC.